The rows below give T cell receptor beta chains drawn from one sample of a study of T cell responses to AZD1222 COVID-19 vaccine. Measured with immunoSEQ multiplex PCR; TCRdb has only the in-frame clones, and not every one. The table has 240,000 or so clones, more than 80% seen once. This specimen consisted of peripheral blood, obtained on day 0 of AZD1222 vaccination. These receptor sequences come from an adult in good health. Both conserved end residues are part of each CDR3. D genes are given only for firm matches. Clone size appears in some rows only: once, few, many, or a class for an expanded clone.

TRBJ2-3 | TRBV9 | NA | NA | TGTGCCAGCAGCGAGGGACACGTCCTCACAGATACGCAGTATTTT | CASSEGHVLTDTQYF
TRBJ1-3 | TRBV5-6 | NA | NA | TGTGCCAGCAGCTTGGTAGCGGACAGCGGTGCCTCTGGAAACACCATATATTTT | CASSLVADSGASGNTIYF
TRBJ2-3 | TRBV30 | NA | NA | TGTGCCTGGAGTGTATATGCTTGCGGGGTCACAGATACGCAGTATTTT | CAWSVYACGVTDTQYF
TRBJ2-1 | TRBV11-2 | NA | NA | TGTGCCAGCAGCTCCCGGGGGCAGTACAATGAGCAGTTCTTC | CASSSRGQYNEQFF
TRBJ2-3 | TRBV4-1 | TRBD2 | NA | TGCGCCAGCAGCCAAGCCAGGACTAGCGGGGCTGGGGTAGATACGCAGTATTTT | CASSQARTSGAGVDTQYF
TRBJ2-3 | TRBV11-3 | NA | NA | TGTGCCAGCAGCTCCACTAGCACAGATACGCAGTATTTT | CASSSTSTDTQYF
TRBJ1-2 | TRBV27 | NA | NA | TGTGCCAGCAGTCCCCGCGCCAGGGAGGGCTATGGCTACACCTTC | CASSPRAREGYGYTF
TRBJ2-2 | TRBV15 | NA | NA | TGTGCCACCAGCAGACAGGGCCGGGGCACCGGGGAGCTGTTTTTT | CATSRQGRGTGELFF
TRBJ2-6 | TRBV12-3/TRBV12-4 | NA | NA | TGTGCCAGCAGTTTAGAAACGGACGTCCTGACTTTC | CASSLETDVLTF
TRBJ1-5 | TRBV2 | NA | NA | TGTGCCAGCTCAACCGGGCCAGGAGATCGGCCCCAGCATTTT | CASSTGPGDRPQHF
TRBJ2-1 | TRBV5-4 | NA | NA | TGTGCCAGCAGGGCTAGCGCGAGCTCCTACAATGAGCAGTTCTTC | CASRASASSYNEQFF
TRBJ1-5 | TRBV11-2 | NA | NA | TGTGCCAGCAGCTTAGGGAACGGGGGTGCGGGCAATCAGCCCCAGCATTTT | CASSLGNGGAGNQPQHF
TRBJ1-6 | TRBV10-3 | NA | NA | TGTGCCATCAGTGGGGCAGGGAATTCACCCCTCCACTTT | CAISGAGNSPLHF
TRBJ2-7 | TRBV5-1 | NA | NA | TGCGCCAGCAGCTCCTCAGGGGGGTTCCGATACGAGCAGTACTTC | CASSSSGGFRYEQYF
TRBJ2-5 | TRBV5-4 | NA | NA | TGTGCCAGCAGCCCCAGCTTGTCTGGGCGGGGAGAGACCCAGTACTTC | CASSPSLSGRGETQYF
TRBJ2-1 | TRBV7-3 | TRBD2 | NA | TGTGCCAGCAGCTCAGCGGGGGCCCCCCCACACGATGAGCAGTTCTTC | CASSSAGAPPHDEQFF
TRBJ2-7 | TRBV7-3 | NA | NA | TGTGCCAGCAGCTTAGTCAACCGAAAAACCATCTACGAGCAGTACTTC | CASSLVNRKTIYEQYF
TRBJ2-7 | TRBV28 | NA | NA | TGTGCCAGCAGCCTTCGACGGGCCCAATACGAGCAGTACTTC | CASSLRRAQYEQYF
TRBJ2-7 | TRBV7-2 | NA | NA | TGTGCCAGCAGCTCCCGGGCAGGGGCCGTGGGCGAGCAGTACTTC | CASSSRAGAVGEQYF
TRBJ1-1 | TRBV18 | NA | NA | TGTGCCAGCTCACCACAATTGAACACTGAAGCTTTCTTT | CASSPQLNTEAFF
TRBJ2-4 | TRBV5-1 | NA | NA | TGCGCCAGCAGCTTGGCGGCAGGGGTAGGCATTCAGTACTTC | CASSLAAGVGIQYF
TRBJ2-3 | TRBV9 | TRBD2 | NA | TGTGCCAGCAGCGTAGTGGCACTAGCGGGAGAACTAGATACGCAGTATTTT | CASSVVALAGELDTQYF
TRBJ1-5 | TRBV19 | TRBD1 | few | TGTGCCAGTAGTATAGAGGGACAGGGGAGACAGCCCCAGCATTTT | CASSIEGQGRQPQHF
TRBJ1-5 | TRBV2 | TRBD1 | once | TGTGCCACACACCCAGGGACAGGCCCGGTGCCCCAGCATTTT | CATHPGTGPVPQHF
TRBJ1-4 | TRBV28 | NA | NA | TGTGCCAGCAGTTTAACCAGCGGCTTTGGTGAAAAACTGTTTTTT | CASSLTSGFGEKLFF
TRBJ1-2 | TRBV3-1/TRBV3-2 | NA | once | TGTGCCAGCAGCCAAGGGACAGTTAACTATGGCTACACCTTC | CASSQGTVNYGYTF
TRBJ2-2 | TRBV3-1/TRBV3-2 | NA | NA | TGTGCCAGCAGCCCAAGGGACCCCAACACCGGGGAGCTGTTTTTT | CASSPRDPNTGELFF
TRBJ1-1 | TRBV28 | NA | NA | TGTGCCAGCACCTCAACCCACACTGAAGCTTTCTTT | CASTSTHTEAFF
TRBJ2-7 | TRBV19 | NA | NA | TGTGCCAGTAGTCTCATAGACGGCTCCTACGAGCAGTACTTC | CASSLIDGSYEQYF
TRBJ2-7 | TRBV19 | TRBD1 | NA | TGTGCCAGTAGAAATCGGGACAGGCCCAACGAGCAGTACTTC | CASRNRDRPNEQYF
TRBJ2-2 | TRBV10-3 | NA | NA | TGTGCCATCAGTGACCGGCAGGCCACCGGGGAGCTGTTTTTT | CAISDRQATGELFF
TRBJ1-2 | TRBV6-5 | NA | NA | TGTGCCAGCAGTTCGGGACAAATCGGCGGCTACACCTTC | CASSSGQIGGYTF
TRBJ2-7 | TRBV4-1 | NA | NA | TGCGCCAGCAGCCAAGAACCCGGGGGAGATACCTACGAGCAGTACTTC | CASSQEPGGDTYEQYF
TRBJ1-6 | TRBV28 | TRBD1 | NA | TGTGCCAGCAGGGGACAGATTTCACCCCTCCACTTT | CASRGQISPLHF
TRBJ2-1 | TRBV7-3 | TRBD1 | NA | TGTGCCAGCAGCGGACAGGGTTCCAATGAGCAGTTCTTC | CASSGQGSNEQFF
TRBJ1-2 | TRBV28 | NA | NA | TGTGCCAGCAGTTTTTCCCCACGGGGGGATCGTGGCTACACCTTC | CASSFSPRGDRGYTF
TRBJ1-3 | TRBV9 | NA | NA | TGTGCCAGCAGCCCCGGACAGACCTCTGGAAACACCATATATTTT | CASSPGQTSGNTIYF
TRBJ1-1 | TRBV10-2 | NA | NA | TGCGCCAGCGCCAGGGAAGGGGGCACTGAAGCTTTCTTT | CASAREGGTEAFF
TRBJ2-1 | TRBV11-1 | TRBD1 | NA | TGTGCCAGCAGCCCCCCCGTGGGACAGGGTCGGACGTTCTTC | CASSPPVGQGRTFF
TRBJ2-7 | TRBV7-9 | TRBD2 | NA | TGTGCCAGCAGCCCCCGGACTAGCGGGGGAGGGGAGCAGTACTTC | CASSPRTSGGGEQYF
TRBJ1-2 | TRBV28 | NA | NA | TGTGCCAGCAGTTTATTGAATGGACAGCAGGGCTTC | CASSLLNGQQGF
TRBJ2-7 | TRBV5-6 | NA | NA | TGTGCCAGCAGCTTGGTTATGGCTTACGAGCAGTACTTC | CASSLVMAYEQYF
TRBJ1-2 | TRBV5-6 | TRBD1 | NA | TGTGCCAGCAGCTGGGACAGTTCTAACTATGGCTACACCTTC | CASSWDSSNYGYTF
TRBJ2-2 | TRBV12-3/TRBV12-4 | NA | NA | TGTGCCAGCAGGGACAGATACACCGGGGAGCTGTTTTTT | CASRDRYTGELFF
TRBJ2-1 | TRBV6-5 | NA | NA | TGTGCCAGCACCCTTGGCCAGGGGCCCAATGAGCAGTTCTTC | CASTLGQGPNEQFF
TRBJ2-5 | TRBV7-9 | TRBD1 | few | TGTGCCAGCAGCTCTGGGACAGGGGGCCGGGAGACCCAGTACTTC | CASSSGTGGRETQYF
TRBJ2-3 | TRBV7-9 | NA | NA | TGTGCCAGCAGCCGGAGGGGGGACACAGATACGCAGTATTTT | CASSRRGDTDTQYF
TRBJ2-7 | TRBV28 | NA | NA | TGTGCCAGCCTAAGTAGCGGAGTCAATACCTACGAGCAGTACTTC | CASLSSGVNTYEQYF
TRBJ1-2 | TRBV2 | NA | NA | TGTGACGACCACAGCGAGCCGAAGTATGGCTACACCTTC | CDDHSEPKYGYTF
TRBJ2-3 | TRBV27 | NA | NA | TGTGCCAGCAGTTTATCGGGCGGGACAGATACGCAGTATTTT | CASSLSGGTDTQYF
TRBJ1-1 | TRBV28 | TRBD1 | once | TGTGCCAGCAGTTCCTGGACAGGGCGGGGCACTGAAGCTTTCTTT | CASSSWTGRGTEAFF
TRBJ1-1 | TRBV24-1 | NA | NA | TGTGCCACCTCGGGAGGAACTGAAGCTTTCTTT | CATSGGTEAFF
TRBJ1-5 | TRBV3-1/TRBV3-2 | NA | NA | TGTGCCAGCAGCCAATCCGGACGGCTACAGCCCCAGCATTTT | CASSQSGRLQPQHF
TRBJ2-1 | TRBV3-1/TRBV3-2 | NA | once | TGTGCCAGCAGCCAAGAAGGCCTAGGGGGAGTTAGTGAGCAGTTCTTC | CASSQEGLGGVSEQFF
TRBJ1-1 | TRBV2 | NA | NA | TGTGCCAGCATGAGAGGGGGAAGGAGCACTGAAGCTTTCTTT | CASMRGGRSTEAFF
TRBJ1-2 | TRBV24-1 | NA | NA | TGTGCCACCAGCTCCTCAGGGTATGGCTACACCTTC | CATSSSGYGYTF
TRBJ1-5 | TRBV6-6 | NA | NA | TGTGCCAGTTCCAGGGACGGTCAGCCCCAGCATTTT | CASSRDGQPQHF
TRBJ1-5 | TRBV28 | NA | NA | TGTGCCAGCAGTTTAGTGACCGGCGGGGGTTACCAGCCCCAGCATTTT | CASSLVTGGGYQPQHF
TRBJ1-3 | TRBV10-3 | NA | NA | TGTGCCATCAGCGAATCGGGGGGACCCAACACCATATATTTT | CAISESGGPNTIYF